The 18 T cell receptor beta chains in this list originate from one sample, sequenced in a study of shared T cell receptors in the human thymus. Repertoires were generated with immunoSEQ multiplex PCR, while TCRdb's copy carries only in-frame clones and drops some. The table lists 500,000 to 550,000 clones, around 82% of them singletons. This same sample was also part of a study on human thymus T cells.

The sequenced sample was thymocytes. The receptors originated from a boy younger than two with a congenital heart defect.

The V call is TRBV9, the J call TRBJ1-1, with 7 bases fitting TRBD1. V dropped 3 bases and J dropped 1; count of bases not matched to a gene: 9. The CDR3 loop spans 16 amino acids. Germline loops: CDR1 SGDLS, CDR2 YYNGEE. CDR3 DNA sequence: TGTGCCAGCAGCGCCCTGGGGGGACAGTCGAACACTGAAGCTTTCTTT. This sequence encodes CASSALGGQSNTEAFF.

The chain combines TRBV28 with TRBJ2-1, with 15 nucleotides matching TRBD2. The trim removed 4 bases at V and 1 base at J, leaving 14 bases unmatched. This CDR3 spans 21 amino acids. From germline, CDR1 is MDHEN and CDR2 SYDVKM. The CDR3 region has the DNA TGTGCCAGCAGTTCTTCACCGGGACTAGCGGGAGGAAGCAGGTCCTACAATGAGCAGTTCTTC. The encoded protein is CASSSSPGLAGGSRSYNEQFF. The full variable domain, in which reference TRBV28 and TRBJ2-1 provide the parts outside the CDR3, is DVKVTQSSRYLVKRTGEKVFLECVQDMDHENMFWYRQDPGLGLRLIYFSYDVKMKEKGDIPEGYSVSREKKERFSLILESASTNQTSMYLCASSSSPGLAGGSRSYNEQFFGPGTRLTVL.

The rearrangement joins TRBV4-3 to TRBJ2-6, with 12 positions matching TRBD2. CDR1 LGHNA and CDR2 YSLEER come from the germline V gene. This CDR3 spans 18 amino acids. Trimming removed 1 base from V and 0 bases from J; junction bases left unmatched: 1. The CDR3 loop is CASSQASGRGSGANVLTF. The CDR3 DNA follows: TGCGCCAGCAGCCAAGCTAGCGGGAGGGGCTCTGGGGCCAACGTCCTGACTTTC.

The J gene is TRBJ2-5, the V gene TRBV9; 11 positions agree with TRBD2. The CDR3 runs to 20 residues. V shed 0 bases and J 5 bases; nucleotides not matched to a gene: 18. Germline V lookup: CDR1 SGDLS, CDR2 YYNGEE. CDR3 coding DNA: TGTGCCAGCAGCGTAGAAGGTAGCGGGAGGGGCAAGTTGGGTCAGGAGACCCAGTACTTC. Encoded protein: CASSVEGSGRGKLGQETQYF.

This clone has more than one count but fewer than ten. V and J are TRBV4-2 and TRBJ2-1, with TRBD2 matching 7 bases. CDR1 is LGHNA, CDR2 YNFKEQ, per germline. After removal of 0 bases from V and 12 bases from J, the junction contained 5 bases not matched to a gene. The CDR3 is 13 amino acids. The CDR3 sequence: CASSQEGGKVQFF. CDR3 nucleotide sequence: TGTGCCAGCAGCCAAGAGGGGGGGAAGGTGCAGTTCTTC.

The chain recombines TRBV7-2 with TRBJ2-5; 10 nucleotides agree with TRBD1. With V trimmed by 3 bases and J by 2 bases, 6 bases remained unmatched. The CDR3 consists of 16 residues. Germline V gene lookup returns CDR1 SGHTA and CDR2 FQGNSA. This CDR3 is CASSFLRDRGQETQYF. The CDR3 nucleotides are TGTGCCAGCAGCTTCCTCCGGGACAGGGGTCAAGAGACCCAGTACTTC. The full variable domain, in which reference TRBV7-2 and TRBJ2-5 provide the parts outside the CDR3, is GAGVSQSPSNKVTEKGKDVELRCDPISGHTALYWYRQSLGQGLEFLIYFQGNSAPDKSGLPSDRFSAERTGGSVSTLTIQRTQQEDSAVYLCASSFLRDRGQETQYFGPGTRLLVL.

This clone came up a few times. This rearrangement joins TRBV7-9 to TRBJ2-7, with D unresolved. CDR1 is SEHNR and CDR2 is FQNEAQ in the germline V gene (reference sequence). The CDR3 spans 12 residues. Between the trimmed V and J ends, which lost 5 bases and 6 bases, there was a span of 11 bases. The CDR3 DNA follows: TGTGCCAGCAGCACCCCCGGTTCCGAGCAGTACTTC. Protein product: CASSTPGSEQYF.

This clone was detected a few times. Within the sample, other DNA sequences also encode this same CDR3. The chain is built from TRBV4-3 and TRBJ2-1; D is perhaps TRBD2 (5 bases). Trimming shortened V by 0 bases and J by 4 bases, and 10 bases separated the two germline ends. Germline CDR1 is LGHNA and CDR2 is YSLEER. The CDR3 has 15 amino acids. CDR3 bases: TGCGCCAGCAGCCAAGATCTAGGGAGATACAATGAGCAGTTCTTC. Amino acids: CASSQDLGRYNEQFF.

The rearrangement links TRBV5-1 to TRBJ2-7; 9 positions agree with TRBD2. In germline, CDR1 is SGHRS, CDR2 YFSETQ. V shed 2 bases, J shed 3 bases, and the junction held 6 bases outside the gene matches. This CDR3 has 15 amino acids. The CDR3 loop reads CASSFTREGGYEQYF. As DNA, the CDR3 is TGCGCCAGCAGCTTCACGCGGGAGGGGGGCTACGAGCAGTACTTC.

The chain combines TRBV28 with TRBJ2-7; unclear D gene. Germline loops: CDR1 MDHEN, CDR2 SYDVKM. The CDR3 is 14 residues long. V lost 2 bases to trimming and J lost 2 bases, with 10 bases between them. The CDR3 DNA sequence: TGTGCCAGCAGTTTACTTGGGCAGGCCTACGAGCAGTACTTC. It is translated as CASSLLGQAYEQYF.

The chain links TRBV5-6 to TRBJ1-1; D call uncertain. V was trimmed by 6 bases and J by 8 bases, leaving 11 bases between them. This CDR3 is built from 11 residues. Germline CDR1 and CDR2: SGHDT and YYEEEE. As DNA, the CDR3 is TGTGCCAGCACCTCGAGAGGCGAAGCTTTCTTT. It specifies CASTSRGEAFF.

V usage is TRBV7-2 and J usage is TRBJ1-1; 10 bases line up with TRBD1. CDR1 SGHTA and CDR2 FQGNSA come from the germline V gene. The CDR3 sequence is 16 residues long. V was clipped by 2 bases and J by 5 bases; unmatched bases: 8. The CDR3 DNA reads as TGTGCCAGCAGCTTATGGAACGACAGGGGGCGGACTGAAGCTTTCTTT. It yields the protein CASSLWNDRGRTEAFF.

As regards this clone: The junction and the germline gene differ at one end; a read error may be behind it. The gene calls are TRBV15 and TRBJ2-7; 7 bases map to TRBD2. Germline V gene sequence: CDR1 LNHNV, CDR2 YYDKDF (reference sequence). The CDR3 covers 16 residues. DNA of the CDR3: TGTGCCACCGGCAGAGCCGGGCTAGCGGCCTCCTACGAGCAGTACTTC. This translates into CATGRAGLAASYEQYF.

V usage is TRBV28 and J usage is TRBJ2-7, with TRBD1 as a possible D gene (6 bases). V gave up 6 bases and J gave up 3 bases, with 18 bases separating them. Germline loops: CDR1 MDHEN, CDR2 SYDVKM. The CDR3 is 15 residues long. In DNA, the CDR3 is TGTGCCAGCAGCCAACCGAGGGACACAAACTACGAGCAGTACTTC. Residues: CASSQPRDTNYEQYF.

The chain has TRBV7-3 and TRBJ2-7, with D maybe TRBD2 (6 bases). The germline V and J ends were trimmed by 0 bases and 5 bases, with 14 bases remaining between them. The CDR3 sequence is 15 residues long. The germline gives CDR1 SGHTA, CDR2 FQGTGA. The CDR3 region is CASSLTGLWRDEQYF. CDR3 bases: TGTGCCAGCAGCTTAACGGGTTTGTGGAGGGACGAGCAGTACTTC.

This clone was detected only a few times. The rearrangement joins TRBV7-4 to TRBJ2-7, with no clear D. Trimming took off 1 base at V and 0 bases at J, with 13 bases between the two ends. The V gene's germline CDR1 is SGHVT and CDR2 SQSDAQ. The CDR3 contains 16 residues. CDR3: CASSLEGCRSSYEQYF. In DNA, the CDR3 is TGTGCCAGCAGCTTAGAAGGCTGTAGGAGCTCCTACGAGCAGTACTTC.

The chain links TRBV10-3 to TRBJ2-7; the D is unclear. The CDR3 extends over 15 amino acids. Germline assignment: CDR1 ENHRY and CDR2 SYGVKD. V was pared by 4 bases and J by 0 bases, with 13 bases between. CDR3 coding DNA: TGTGCCATCAGTGCTGGCTGTAACCCCTCCTACGAGCAGTACTTC. Amino acid sequence: CAISAGCNPSYEQYF.

The chain couples TRBV12-1 to TRBJ2-5; the D call TRBD2 from the table was never checked on the DNA. TRBV12-1 is a recognized pseudogene. The CDR3 is made up of 16 amino acids. CDR3 in DNA: TGTGCCAGCAGTCTTACCCTAGCGGGAGGGGGGGAGACCCAGTACTTC. The encoded protein is CASSLTLAGGGETQYF.